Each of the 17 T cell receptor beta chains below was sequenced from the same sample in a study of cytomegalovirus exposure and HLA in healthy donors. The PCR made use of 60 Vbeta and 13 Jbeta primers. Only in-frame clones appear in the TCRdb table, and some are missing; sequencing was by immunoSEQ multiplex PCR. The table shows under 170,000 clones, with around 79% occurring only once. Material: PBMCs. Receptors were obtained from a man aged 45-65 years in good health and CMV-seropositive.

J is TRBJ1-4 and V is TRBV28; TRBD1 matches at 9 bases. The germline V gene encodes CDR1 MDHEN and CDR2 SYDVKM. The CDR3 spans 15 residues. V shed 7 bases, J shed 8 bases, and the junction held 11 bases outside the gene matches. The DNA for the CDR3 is TGTGCCAGCACTCCTGGAGGTGGGACAGGGGAAAAACTGTTTTTT. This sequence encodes CASTPGGGTGEKLFF. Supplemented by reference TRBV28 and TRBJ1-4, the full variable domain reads DVKVTQSSRYLVKRTGEKVFLECVQDMDHENMFWYRQDPGLGLRLIYFSYDVKMKEKGDIPEGYSVSREKKERFSLILESASTNQTSMYLCASTPGGGTGEKLFFGSGTQLSVL.

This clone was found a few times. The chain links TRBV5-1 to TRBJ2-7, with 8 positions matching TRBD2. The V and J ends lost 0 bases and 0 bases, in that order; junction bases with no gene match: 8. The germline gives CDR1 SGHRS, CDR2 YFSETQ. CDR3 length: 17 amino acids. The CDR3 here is CASSLAPSGSFSYEQYF. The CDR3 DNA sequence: TGCGCCAGCAGCTTGGCCCCAAGCGGGAGCTTCTCCTACGAGCAGTACTTC. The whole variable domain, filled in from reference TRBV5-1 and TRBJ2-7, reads KAGVTQTPRYLIKTRGQQVTLSCSPISGHRSVSWYQQTPGQGLQFLFEYFSETQRNKGNFPGRFSGRQFSNSRSEMNVSTLELGDSALYLCASSLAPSGSFSYEQYFGPGTRLTVT.

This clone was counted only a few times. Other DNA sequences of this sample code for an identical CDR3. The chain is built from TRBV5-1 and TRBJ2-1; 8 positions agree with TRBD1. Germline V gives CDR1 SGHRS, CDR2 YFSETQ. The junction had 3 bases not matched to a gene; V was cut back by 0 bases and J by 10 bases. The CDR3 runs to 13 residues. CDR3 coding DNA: TGCGCCAGCAGCTTGGGACCAGGGGGCGAGCAGTTCTTC. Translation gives CASSLGPGGEQFF.

The CDR3: CASSAIDRGFNEKLFF. The CDR3 region has the DNA TGTGCCAGTAGTGCTATCGACAGGGGATTTAATGAAAAACTGTTTTTT. The chain couples TRBV19 to TRBJ1-4; 8 nucleotides line up with TRBD1. The V segment lost 5 bases and the J segment 4 bases; nucleotides outside the gene matches: 9. The germline V gene encodes CDR1 LNHDA and CDR2 SQIVND (reference sequence). The CDR3 covers 16 residues.

The DNA for the CDR3 is TGCAGCGTTGAAGATGGCCCTGGACAGGGGGCAAGCGAGCAGTACTTC. Translating it yields CSVEDGPGQGASEQYF. The J gene is TRBJ2-7, the V gene TRBV29-1; 11 bases are shared with TRBD1. The CDR3 runs 16 residues. Losses at the gene ends were 0 bases for V and 6 bases for J; bases not matched to a gene: 10. Germline V gene data show CDR1 as SQVTM and CDR2 as ANQGSEA.

The CDR3 nucleotides read TGTGCCAGCTCGCGAGGACAGACCTACGAGCAGTACTTC. It codes for CASSRGQTYEQYF. The genes are TRBV18 and TRBJ2-7, with D maybe TRBD1 (6 bases). The CDR3 length is 13 residues. V was pared by 6 bases and J by 2 bases, with 11 bases between. Germline V gene sequence: CDR1 KGHSH, CDR2 LQKENI.

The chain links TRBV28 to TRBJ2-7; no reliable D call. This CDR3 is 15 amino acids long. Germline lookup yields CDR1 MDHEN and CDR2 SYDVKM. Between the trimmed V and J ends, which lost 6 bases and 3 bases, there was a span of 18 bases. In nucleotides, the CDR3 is TGTGCCAGCAGCCCTCGAGCTTTGGGCCACTACGAGCAGTACTTC. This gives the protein CASSPRALGHYEQYF.

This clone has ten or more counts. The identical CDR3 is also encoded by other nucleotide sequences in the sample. The CDR3 spells CASSLSTGGGYTF. CDR3 bases: TGTGCCAGCAGCTTATCGACTGGGGGGGGCTACACCTTC. The J gene is TRBJ1-2, the V gene TRBV7-2, with D possibly matching TRBD1 (5 bases). The germline CDR1 and CDR2 sequences are SGHTA and FQGNSA. There are 13 residues in the CDR3. The V end was cut by 2 bases, the J end by 8 bases, with 12 bases between. The variable domain in full, completed from reference TRBV7-2 and TRBJ1-2, reads GAGVSQSPSNKVTEKGKDVELRCDPISGHTALYWYRQSLGQGLEFLIYFQGNSAPDKSGLPSDRFSAERTGGSVSTLTIQRTQQEDSAVYLCASSLSTGGGYTFGSGTRLTVV.

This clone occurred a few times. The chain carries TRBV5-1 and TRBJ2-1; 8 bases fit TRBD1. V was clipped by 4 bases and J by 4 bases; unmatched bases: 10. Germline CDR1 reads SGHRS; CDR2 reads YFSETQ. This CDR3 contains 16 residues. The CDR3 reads CASSGTPGQAYNEQFF. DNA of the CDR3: TGCGCCAGCAGCGGAACTCCGGGACAGGCTTACAATGAGCAGTTCTTC.

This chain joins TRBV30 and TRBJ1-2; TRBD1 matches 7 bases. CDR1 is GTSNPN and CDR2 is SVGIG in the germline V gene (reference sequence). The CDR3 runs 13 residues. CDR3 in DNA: TGTGGCACGGGACAGCTAACATCCTATGGCTACACCTTC. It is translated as CGTGQLTSYGYTF.

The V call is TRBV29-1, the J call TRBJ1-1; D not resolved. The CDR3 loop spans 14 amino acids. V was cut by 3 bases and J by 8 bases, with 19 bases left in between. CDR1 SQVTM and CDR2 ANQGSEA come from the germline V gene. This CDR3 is CSVERRLGSGEAFF. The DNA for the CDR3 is TGCAGCGTTGAGAGGAGGCTTGGCTCAGGAGAAGCTTTCTTT.

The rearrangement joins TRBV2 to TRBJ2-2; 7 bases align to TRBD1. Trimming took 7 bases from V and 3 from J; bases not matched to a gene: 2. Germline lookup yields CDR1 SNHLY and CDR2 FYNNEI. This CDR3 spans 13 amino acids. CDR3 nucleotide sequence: TGTGCCAGCATCAGGGGGTACACCGGGGAGCTGTTTTTT. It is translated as CASIRGYTGELFF.

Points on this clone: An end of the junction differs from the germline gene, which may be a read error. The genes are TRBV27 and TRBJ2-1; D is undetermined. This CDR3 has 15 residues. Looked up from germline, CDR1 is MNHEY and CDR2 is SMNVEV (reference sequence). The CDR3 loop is CASSLSSPAYNEQFF. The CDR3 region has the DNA TGTGCCAGCAGCTTATCATCCCCCGCCTACAATGAGCAGTTCTTC.

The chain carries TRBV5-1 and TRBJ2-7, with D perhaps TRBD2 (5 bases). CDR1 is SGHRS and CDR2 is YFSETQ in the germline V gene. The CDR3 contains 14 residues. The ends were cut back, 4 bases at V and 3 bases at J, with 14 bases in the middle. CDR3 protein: CASSHRGLYYEQYF. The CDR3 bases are TGCGCCAGCAGCCACCGCGGGCTTTACTACGAGCAGTACTTC.

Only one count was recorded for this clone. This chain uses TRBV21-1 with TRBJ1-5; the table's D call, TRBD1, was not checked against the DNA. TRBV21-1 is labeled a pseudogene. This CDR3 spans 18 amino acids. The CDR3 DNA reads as TGTGCCAGAGGGGATTCTAACAGGGGGCGAAATAGCAATCAGCCCCAGCATTTT. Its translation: CARGDSNRGRNSNQPQHF.

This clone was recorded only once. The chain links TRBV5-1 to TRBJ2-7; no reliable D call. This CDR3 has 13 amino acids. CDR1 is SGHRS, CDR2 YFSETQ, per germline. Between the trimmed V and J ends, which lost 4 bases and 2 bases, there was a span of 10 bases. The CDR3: CASSDNSPYEQYF. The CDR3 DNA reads TGCGCCAGCAGCGACAACAGCCCCTACGAGCAGTACTTC.

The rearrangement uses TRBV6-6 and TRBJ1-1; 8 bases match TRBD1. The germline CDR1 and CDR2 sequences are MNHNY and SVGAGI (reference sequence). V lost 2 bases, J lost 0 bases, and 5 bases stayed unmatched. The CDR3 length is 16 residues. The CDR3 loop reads CASSYPHRGMNTEAFF. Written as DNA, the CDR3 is TGTGCCAGCAGTTACCCCCACAGGGGGATGAACACTGAAGCTTTCTTT.